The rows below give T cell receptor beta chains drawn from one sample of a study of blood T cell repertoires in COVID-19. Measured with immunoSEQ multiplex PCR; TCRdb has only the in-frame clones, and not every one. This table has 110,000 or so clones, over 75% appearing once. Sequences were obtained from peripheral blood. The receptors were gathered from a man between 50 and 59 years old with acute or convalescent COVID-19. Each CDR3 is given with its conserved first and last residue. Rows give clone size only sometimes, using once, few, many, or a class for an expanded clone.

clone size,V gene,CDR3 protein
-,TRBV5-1,CASSSQTGAGDEQFF
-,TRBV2,CASSLTFTGGETQYF
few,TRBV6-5,CASTALQSNEKLFF
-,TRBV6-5,CASNTGGTGYTF
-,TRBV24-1,CATSDLNNGDYGYTF
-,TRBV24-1,CATSDSGPGGEKLFF
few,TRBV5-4,CASSWADRRFNEAFF
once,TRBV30,CAWRGQGANTEAFF
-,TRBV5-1,CASSLAHRSYGYTF
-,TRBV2,CASSQQGEAFF
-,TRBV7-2,CASSLTGVQPQHF
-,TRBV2,CASSEARFLAKNIQYF
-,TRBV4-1,CASSQDGVSGLLSGANVLTF
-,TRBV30,CAWRGGIYTGELFF
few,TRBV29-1,CSVGGTGGGYGYTF
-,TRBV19,CASSALDRANTEAFF
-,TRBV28,CASSLGGAANEKLFF
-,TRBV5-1,CASSLVSEYGYTF
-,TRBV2,CASRIQGITEKLFF
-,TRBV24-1,CATSGGGTNTGELFF
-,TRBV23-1,CASTEDKGQPQHF
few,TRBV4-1,CASSYRRENPRDTIYF
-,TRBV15,CATSTGTTGNTIYF
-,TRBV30,CAWSVRRGTVYGYTF
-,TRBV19,CASRRDSRRTDGYTF
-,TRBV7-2,CASSLGGGAGETQYF
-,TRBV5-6,CASSLVRKTEKLFF
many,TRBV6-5,CASKTGAYSPLHF
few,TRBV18,CASSLEASSNEKLFF
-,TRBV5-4,CASSFLAGEGDTQYF
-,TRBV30,CAWSHSGGRESDEAFF
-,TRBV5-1,CASSLDRGTGANVLTF
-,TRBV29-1,CSVGGLTSTDTQYF
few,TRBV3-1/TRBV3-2,CASSPGQPMNTEAFF
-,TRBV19,CASSSDKSSYNEQFF
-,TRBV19,CASSIADGQPYGYTF
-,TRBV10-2,CASSEVQGVGNTIYF
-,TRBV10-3,CAIRGSQHQPQHF
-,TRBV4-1,CASSVGTGNTIYF
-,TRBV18,CASSPLALANTGELFF
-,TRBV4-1,CASSPSTDHGYTF
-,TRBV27,CASSRLNRVSYEQYF
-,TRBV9,CASSARQINYGYTF
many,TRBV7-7,CASSLDLNTGELFF
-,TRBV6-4,CASSAGRAKNNEQFF
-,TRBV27,CASSLSREASYNEQFF
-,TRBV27,CASRLWGVADLGGYTF
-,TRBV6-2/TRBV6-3,CASSYSAGNGQPQHF
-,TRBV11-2,CATSGVGGTEAFF
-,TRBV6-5,CASSYIRQLNTEAFF
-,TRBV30,CAWNRGRQPQHF
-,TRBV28,CASSLEDYGYTF